Below are 5 T cell receptor beta chains sequenced from a single sample in a study of shared clonotypes between healthy human individuals. Generated by immunoSEQ multiplex PCR, the TCRdb table keeps only in-frame clones and is missing some. Of roughly 2.2 million clones in the sample, 85% to 95% were seen once. The sequenced sample was naive CD4+ T cells from PBMCs. As to subset: CD45RA+ positively selected. The receptors were sampled from a man between 18 and 29 years old in good health. Some clones in this sample may be carry-over from other donors' samples.

This sequence joins TRBV5-1 and TRBJ2-5; maybe TRBD1 (6 bases). Germline V gene sequence: CDR1 SGHRS, CDR2 YFSETQ. Trimming cost V 4 bases and J 1 base, with 14 bases left between them. The CDR3 consists of 15 residues. The CDR3: CASSTGTPIQETQYF. The CDR3 DNA reads TGCGCCAGCAGCACCGGGACACCTATCCAAGAGACCCAGTACTTC.

The chain recombines TRBV5-1 with TRBJ2-2; 9 nucleotides line up with TRBD1. Germline-derived CDR1 and CDR2 are SGHRS and YFSETQ. This CDR3 contains 15 residues. J gave up 6 bases and V 4 bases, and 7 bases lay outside the gene matches. The CDR3 sequence is CASSTDRGIPGELFF. The CDR3 coding sequence is TGCGCCAGCAGCACCGACAGGGGGATCCCCGGGGAGCTGTTTTTT.

Turning to this clone: The sample carries other DNA sequences with the same CDR3. J is TRBJ1-1 and V is TRBV5-1, with D perhaps matching TRBD1 (6 bases). The CDR3 is 14 residues long. The germline V gene has CDR1 SGHRS and CDR2 YFSETQ. V was shortened by 4 bases and J by 4 bases, with 14 bases between the two germline ends. The CDR3 here is CASSVRGESTEAFF. In DNA, the CDR3 is TGCGCCAGCAGCGTCAGGGGTGAGAGCACTGAAGCTTTCTTT.

The chain joins TRBV29-1 to TRBJ1-3; D not certain. Trimming removed 6 bases from V and 0 bases from J, with 9 bases in between. The CDR3 covers 13 residues. Germline-derived CDR1 and CDR2 are SQVTM and ANQGSEA. CDR3 in amino acids: CSVQRGSGNTIYF. As DNA, the CDR3 is TGCAGCGTCCAACGGGGCTCTGGAAACACCATATATTTT.

With regard to this clone: The same CDR3 also results from other DNA sequences found in this sample. The chain is built from TRBV6-5 and TRBJ1-5, with D perhaps TRBD1 (5 bases). The CDR3 consists of 13 residues. V lost 0 bases and J 5 bases, leaving 5 bases between the germline ends. Germline lookup yields CDR1 MNHEY and CDR2 SVGAGI. CDR3 loop: CASSYSGHQPQHF. CDR3 DNA sequence: TGTGCCAGCAGTTACTCGGGGCATCAGCCCCAGCATTTT.